This T cell receptor (beta chain) was profiled in a study of glioma-infiltrating T cells. Findings and caveats of the study: Very few CDR3 sequences were shared between tissue and blood.

The germline V gene has CDR1 SGHNT and CDR2 YYREEE (reference sequence). This CDR3 has 12 amino acids. The V end lost 5 bases, the J end lost 6 bases, and 12 bases lay between the germline ends. As regards this clonotype: Its antigen remains unknown.

Amplification of TCR alpha and beta CDR3 regions from RNA used iRepertoire nested multiplex PCR. TCRdb called the multiplex PCR reads again in MiXCR, with one record for every CDR3 protein. The sample contains about 180,000 distinct CDR3 sequences, approximately 40% of which appear only once. The sample consisted of glioma tissue, nonneoplastic brain tissue, or PBMCs (not recorded which). This clonotype originated in a human donor with low-grade glioma or glioblastoma, undergoing nonglioma brain surgery, or in good health (not recorded which). The genes are TRBV5-4 and TRBJ2-7; possible D gene TRBD1, 6 bases. CDR3 residues: CASRATGPEQYF. DNA for the CDR3: TGTGCCAGCAGAGCGACAGGCCCCGAGCAGTACTTC.